A single sample gave rise to the 9 T cell receptor beta chains below, sequenced in a study of T cell repertoires in aging, cancer and after chemotherapy (dated by TCRdb to about 2019). The data were produced on an Illumina MiSeq. Rearranged TRB sequences spanning V, D and J segments were amplified in a multiplex touch-down PCR with a mixed TRB-A/B primer pool. TCRdb cleaned the public reads at Q25 with fastp, built clones with MiXCR and kept in-frame beta chains. Each entry is one CDR3 protein sequence, shown with its most common DNA and genes. This sample is represented by several thousand distinct CDR3 sequences; less than 75% of them were singletons. Of the sample, 7.9% is held by the ten largest clones. TCR beta rearrangements were amplified from genomic DNA isolated from peripheral blood, not from sorted cells or RNA. The material sequenced was blood. These TCRs come from a human donor with a solid tumor.

This clonotype was seen a single time. The chain couples TRBV12-3 or TRBV12-4 to TRBJ2-2; 9 nucleotides align to TRBD1. The CDR3 consists of 15 residues. V shed 5 bases and J 7 bases; nucleotides not matched to a gene: 8. The CDR3 region has the DNA TGTGCCAGCAGTCCCCGACAGGGGGGGGTCGGGGAGCTGTTTTTT. Translation gives CASSPRQGGVGELFF.

The chain uses TRBV4-3 and TRBJ1-3, with D uncertain. The ends were cut back, 0 bases at V and 7 bases at J, with 4 bases in the middle. This CDR3 comprises 12 residues. Germline lookup yields CDR1 LGHNA and CDR2 YSLEER. This CDR3 is CASSQDRNTIYF. In DNA form, the CDR3 reads TGCGCCAGCAGCCAAGATCGGAACACCATATATTTT.

The chain links TRBV18 to TRBJ2-5, with unresolved D. CDR3 length: 11 amino acids. From germline, CDR1 is KGHSH and CDR2 LQKENI. V gave up 6 bases and J gave up 2 bases, with 4 bases separating them. CDR3 loop: CASSAQETQYF. As DNA, the CDR3 is TGTGCCAGCTCCGCTCAAGAGACCCAGTACTTC.

This sequence joins TRBV19 and TRBJ1-2; 7 bases are a match to TRBD1. The CDR3 contains 13 residues. V lost 6 bases to trimming and J lost 4 bases; unmatched junction nucleotides: 5. CDR1 LNHDA and CDR2 SQIVND come from the germline V gene (reference sequence). The CDR3 bases are TGTGCCAGTAGCGACAGGGACGGCTATGGCTACACCTTC. As protein: CASSDRDGYGYTF.

The J gene is TRBJ2-5, the V gene TRBV20-1; 8 bases are shared with TRBD2. V was pared by 6 bases and J by 5 bases, with 14 bases of the junction left unmatched. Germline CDR1 and CDR2: DFQATT and SNEGSKA (reference sequence). The CDR3 length is 15 residues. Written as DNA, the CDR3 is TGCAGTGCCCATACGCCAGCGGGAGATCTTGAGACCCAGTACTTC. It codes for CSAHTPAGDLETQYF.

The chain is built from TRBV5-5 and TRBJ1-4; D remains ambiguous. CDR1 and CDR2 from the germline V gene are SGHKS and YYEKEE (reference sequence). The CDR3 contains 13 residues. Deletions cut 0 bases from V and 5 bases from J, with 5 bases between. The CDR3 spells CASSLAQNEKLFF. CDR3 sequence (DNA): TGTGCCAGCAGCTTGGCCCAGAATGAAAAACTGTTTTTT.

This chain uses TRBV6-6 with TRBJ1-6, with D unclear. Germline V lookup: CDR1 MNHNY, CDR2 SVGAGI (reference sequence). Between the trimmed V and J ends, which lost 0 bases and 8 bases, there was a span of 2 bases. This CDR3 is built from 12 residues. The CDR3 region is CASSYSDSPLHF. CDR3 DNA sequence: TGTGCCAGCAGTTACTCAGATTCACCCCTCCACTTT.

This clonotype came up a few times. The chain couples TRBV20-1 to TRBJ1-1; D is perhaps TRBD1 (5 bases). There are 15 residues in the CDR3. CDR1 and CDR2 (germline): DFQATT, SNEGSKA (reference sequence). CDR3 DNA: TGCAGCGCTGGTCCGGGTTGGGGGATGAACACTGAAGCTTTCTTT. Translated, it gives CSAGPGWGMNTEAFF.

CDR3 amino acids: CSVALGWAMNTEAFF. The CDR3 region has the DNA TGCAGCGTTGCCTTAGGTTGGGCAATGAACACTGAAGCTTTCTTT. This chain links TRBV29-1 with TRBJ1-1; D gene unclear. Germline V gene sequence: CDR1 SQVTM, CDR2 ANQGSEA. The CDR3 is made up of 15 amino acids. V lost 4 bases, J lost 0 bases, and 15 bases lay in between.